This T cell receptor (beta chain) appears in the sequencing data of a study of blood T cell repertoires in COVID-19. Across the whole study: Acute and convalescent COVID-19 specimens originated in the United States, Italy and Spain.

Profiling relied on immunoSEQ multiplex PCR, and the TCRdb table lists in-frame clones only, not all of them. The sample includes 250,000 to 350,000 clones, roughly 88% seen only once; the top ten take 2.5% to 3.5%. The ends lost 7 bases at V and 1 base at J; junction bases unmatched: 4. CDR1 and CDR2 from the germline V gene are MNHEY and SVGAGI. The CDR3 has 13 amino acids. This TCR came from a woman aged 25-40 years with active or convalescent COVID-19. The chain combines TRBV6-5 with TRBJ2-7; TRBD1 agrees at 7 bases. Input material: peripheral blood. The CDR3 is CASKRQGSYEQYF. The CDR3 DNA sequence: TGTGCCAGCAAGAGACAGGGTTCCTACGAGCAGTACTTC.